This is a list of T cell receptor beta chains from one sample in a study of vaccination and CD4 T cells after COVID-19. Antigens of these TCRs are unknown. TCRdb re-analysed the PCR reads in MiXCR, keeping a single row per CDR3 protein. The table includes 9,500 to 15,000 distinct CDR3 sequences, 50% detected once. Sequencing was performed on CD4+ T cells from blood, cultured in vitro. All receptors come from a human donor who had recovered from COVID-19. Each CDR3 is given with its conserved first and last residue.

v_call	j_call	cdr3_aa
TRBV19	TRBJ2-1	CASHSGGAEDEQFF
TRBV2	TRBJ1-5	CASSPNRNQPQHF
TRBV6-4	TRBJ1-2	CASRGTDYGYTF
TRBV7-2	TRBJ2-7	CASNDLGPGPLWTYEQYF
TRBV27	TRBJ1-2	CASSPNLGSAGRYGYTF
TRBV14	TRBJ2-7	CASTPGSSYEQYF
TRBV6-1	TRBJ1-3	CASSPQEGLRNTIYF
TRBV11-3	TRBJ1-1	CASSAYSGTGAYF
TRBV12-3/TRBV12-4	TRBJ2-7	CASSSLILVNRKQYF
TRBV5-4	TRBJ1-2	CASSLMGAGGKYGYTF
TRBV6-1	TRBJ2-2	CASSDGSGRGGELFF
TRBV7-6	TRBJ1-6	CASSLVVRGPRNSPLHF
TRBV7-8	TRBJ1-6	CASSLGVGGKRNSPLHF
TRBV5-1	TRBJ2-3	CASSFLTDTQYF
TRBV30	TRBJ2-1	CAWRDRPGAYNEQFF
TRBV19	TRBJ1-1	CASSRKVNTEAFF
TRBV7-2	TRBJ2-3	CASSLEGVAGTQYF
TRBV10-3	TRBJ2-3	CAIRPDSGGLQGTQYF
TRBV21-1	TRBJ1-1	CASSASPMNTEAFF
TRBV11-3	TRBJ2-7	CASSLDPPGRESSYEQYF
TRBV12-3/TRBV12-4	TRBJ1-5	CASSLWVGAEPQHF
TRBV5-1	TRBJ2-7	CASSLYNGAYEQYF
TRBV12-3/TRBV12-4	TRBJ2-6	CASSLGRGQSGANVLTF
TRBV19	TRBJ1-5	CASLNQGGGNQPQHF
TRBV27	TRBJ1-1	CASSKPTGGYTEAFF
TRBV11-3	TRBJ2-2	CASSSGQGRSGVHGELFF
TRBV6-1	TRBJ2-3	CASSDSDGLTDTQYF
TRBV27	TRBJ1-4	CASSYNRDTSNEKLFF
TRBV7-2	TRBJ1-3	CASSAPHRGSGNTIYF
TRBV2	TRBJ2-7	CASSDDPFSYEQYF
TRBV5-1	TRBJ2-2	CASSSRVSNTGELFF
TRBV20-1	TRBJ2-5	CSAGVGAGDPQETQYF
TRBV20-1	TRBJ1-5	CSATYGGQPQHF
TRBV5-3	TRBJ2-7	CASRAPGRGYEQYF
TRBV30	TRBJ1-2	CAWSQGQRYGYTF
TRBV5-1	TRBJ1-2	CASSPGQGGYGYTF
TRBV25-1	TRBJ1-1	CASTNTVLTEAFF
TRBV11-3	TRBJ2-7	CASTDRDPRPYEQYF
TRBV6-1	TRBJ1-3	CASSEIPSGGSGNTIYF
TRBV10-2	TRBJ1-1	CASSDKTRGSSNTEAFF
TRBV4-3	TRBJ2-1	CASSQDVMGLTSSYNEQFF
TRBV2	TRBJ2-3	CATGYGGRPGDTQYF
TRBV5-1	TRBJ1-1	CASSLKQGTEAFF
TRBV27	TRBJ2-3	CASSLSRTSGAGDTQYF
TRBV9	TRBJ2-7	CASSARDAGPYEQYF
TRBV21-1	TRBJ1-2	CASSKALEGLTNYGYTF
TRBV7-2	TRBJ2-1	CASSLVASSNEQFF
TRBV2	TRBJ1-4	CASARPGPRDEKLFF
TRBV5-4	TRBJ1-2	CASSLVGSYGYTF
TRBV20-1	TRBJ1-4	CSARDDGGNLNEKLFF
TRBV6-5	TRBJ1-5	CASELGSSNQPQHF
TRBV10-1	TRBJ1-6	CASSSGQGVIYSPLHF
TRBV6-5	TRBJ1-2	CASSYSGGDLDDYTF
TRBV5-1	TRBJ2-7	CASSSPPRTAATYEQYF